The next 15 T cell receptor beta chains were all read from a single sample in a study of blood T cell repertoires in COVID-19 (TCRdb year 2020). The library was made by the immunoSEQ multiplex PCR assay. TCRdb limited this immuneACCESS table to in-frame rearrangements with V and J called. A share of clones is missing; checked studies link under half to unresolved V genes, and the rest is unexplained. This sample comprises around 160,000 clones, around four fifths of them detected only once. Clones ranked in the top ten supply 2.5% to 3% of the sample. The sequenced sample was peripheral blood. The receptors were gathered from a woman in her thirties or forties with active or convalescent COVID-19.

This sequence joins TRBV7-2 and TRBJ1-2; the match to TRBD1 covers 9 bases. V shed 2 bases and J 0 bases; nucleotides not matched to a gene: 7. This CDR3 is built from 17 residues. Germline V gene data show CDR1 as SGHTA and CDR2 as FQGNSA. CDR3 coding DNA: TGTGCCAGCAGCTTACTAGGGACAGGGACACCTAACTATGGCTACACCTTC. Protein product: CASSLLGTGTPNYGYTF.

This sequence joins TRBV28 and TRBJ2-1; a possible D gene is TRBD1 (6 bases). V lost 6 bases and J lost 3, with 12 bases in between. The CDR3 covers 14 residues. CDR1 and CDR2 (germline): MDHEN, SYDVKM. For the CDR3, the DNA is TGTGCCAGCAGGGCCGGGACACTCTACAATGAGCAGTTCTTC. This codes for CASRAGTLYNEQFF.

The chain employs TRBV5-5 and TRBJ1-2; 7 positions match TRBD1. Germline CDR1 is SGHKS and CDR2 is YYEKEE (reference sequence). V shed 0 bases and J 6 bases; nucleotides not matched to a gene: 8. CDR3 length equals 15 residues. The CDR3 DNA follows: TGTGCCAGCAGCTTGGTCCCGACAGGGAGGCATGGCTACACCTTC. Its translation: CASSLVPTGRHGYTF.

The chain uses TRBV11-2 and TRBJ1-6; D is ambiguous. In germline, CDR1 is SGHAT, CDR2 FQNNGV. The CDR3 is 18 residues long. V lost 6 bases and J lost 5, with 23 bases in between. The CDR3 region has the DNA TGTGCCAGCAGGTTCAGCCGGAGGGAGCTTTTGAATAATTCACCCCTCCACTTT. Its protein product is CASRFSRRELLNNSPLHF.

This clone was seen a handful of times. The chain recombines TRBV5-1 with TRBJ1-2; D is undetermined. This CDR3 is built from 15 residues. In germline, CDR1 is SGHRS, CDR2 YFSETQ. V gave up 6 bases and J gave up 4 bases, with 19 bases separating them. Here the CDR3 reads CASTADVFRVYGYTF. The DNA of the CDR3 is TGCGCCAGCACCGCCGACGTGTTCCGGGTCTATGGCTACACCTTC.

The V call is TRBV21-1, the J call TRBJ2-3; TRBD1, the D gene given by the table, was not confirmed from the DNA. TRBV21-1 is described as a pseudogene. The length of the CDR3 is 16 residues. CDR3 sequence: CASSELRGTGSDTQYF. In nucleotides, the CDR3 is TGTGCCAGCAGCGAACTCCGGGGGACAGGGTCAGATACGCAGTATTTT.

In DNA form, the CDR3 reads TGTGCCAGCAGCTTATCGCCGCGGGGGGGCACAGATACGCAGTATTTT. This translates into CASSLSPRGGTDTQYF. The chain carries TRBV7-2 and TRBJ2-3; 8 bases match TRBD2. Unmatched junction bases numbered 5, after V lost 2 bases and J lost 1 base. Germline assignment: CDR1 SGHTA and CDR2 FQGNSA. The CDR3 runs 16 residues.

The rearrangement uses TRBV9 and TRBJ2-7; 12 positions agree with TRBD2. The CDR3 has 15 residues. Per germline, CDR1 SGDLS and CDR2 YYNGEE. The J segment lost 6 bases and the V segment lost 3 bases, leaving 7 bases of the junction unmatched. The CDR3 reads CASSATSGRPLEQYF. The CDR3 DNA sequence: TGTGCCAGCAGCGCCACTAGCGGGAGGCCCCTCGAGCAGTACTTC.

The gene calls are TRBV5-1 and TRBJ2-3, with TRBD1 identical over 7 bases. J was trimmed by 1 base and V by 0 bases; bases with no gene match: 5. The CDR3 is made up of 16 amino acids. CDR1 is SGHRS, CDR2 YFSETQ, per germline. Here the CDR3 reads CASSLVDRVGTDTQYF. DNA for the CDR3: TGCGCCAGCAGCTTGGTAGACAGGGTCGGCACAGATACGCAGTATTTT. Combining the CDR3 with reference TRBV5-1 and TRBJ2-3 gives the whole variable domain KAGVTQTPRYLIKTRGQQVTLSCSPISGHRSVSWYQQTPGQGLQFLFEYFSETQRNKGNFPGRFSGRQFSNSRSEMNVSTLELGDSALYLCASSLVDRVGTDTQYFGPGTRLTVL.

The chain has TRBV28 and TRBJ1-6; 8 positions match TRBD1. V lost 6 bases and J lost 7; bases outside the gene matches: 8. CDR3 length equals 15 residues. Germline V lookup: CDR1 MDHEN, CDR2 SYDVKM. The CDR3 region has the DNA TGTGCCAGCAGCCCCCGGACAGGGCAAAATTCACCCCTCCACTTT. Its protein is CASSPRTGQNSPLHF. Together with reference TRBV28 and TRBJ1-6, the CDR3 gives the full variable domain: DVKVTQSSRYLVKRTGEKVFLECVQDMDHENMFWYRQDPGLGLRLIYFSYDVKMKEKGDIPEGYSVSREKKERFSLILESASTNQTSMYLCASSPRTGQNSPLHFGNGTRLTVT.

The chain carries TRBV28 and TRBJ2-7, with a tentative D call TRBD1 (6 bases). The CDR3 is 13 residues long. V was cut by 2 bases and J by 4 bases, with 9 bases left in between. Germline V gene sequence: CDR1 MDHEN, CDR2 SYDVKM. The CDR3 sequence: CASSLDRGYEQYF. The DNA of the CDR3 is TGTGCCAGCAGTTTAGATAGGGGGTACGAGCAGTACTTC. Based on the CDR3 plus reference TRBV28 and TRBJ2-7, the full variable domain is DVKVTQSSRYLVKRTGEKVFLECVQDMDHENMFWYRQDPGLGLRLIYFSYDVKMKEKGDIPEGYSVSREKKERFSLILESASTNQTSMYLCASSLDRGYEQYFGPGTRLTVT.

The CDR3 DNA reads as TGTGCCAGCAGCTGGGGACTAGCGGGAGAGGCTGGGGAGCTGTTTTTT. Translated: CASSWGLAGEAGELFF. The rearrangement joins TRBV7-8 to TRBJ2-2; 14 bases are shared with TRBD2. The CDR3 runs to 16 residues. Per the germline V gene, CDR1 is SGHVS and CDR2 is FQNEAQ. Losses at the gene ends were 4 bases for V and 8 bases for J; bases not matched to a gene: 6. The whole variable domain, remainder taken from reference TRBV7-8 and TRBJ2-2, is GAGVSQSPRYKVAKRGQDVALRCDPISGHVSLFWYQQALGQGPEFLTYFQNEAQLDKSGLPSDRFFAERPEGSVSTLKIQRTQQEDSAVYLCASSWGLAGEAGELFFGEGSRLTVL.

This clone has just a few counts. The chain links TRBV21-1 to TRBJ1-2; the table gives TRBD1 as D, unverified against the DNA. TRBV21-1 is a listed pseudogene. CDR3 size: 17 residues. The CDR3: CASRRLQITGNGYGYTF. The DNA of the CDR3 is TGTGCCAGCAGGAGGCTCCAGATCACAGGGAACGGCTATGGCTACACCTTC.

CDR3 DNA sequence: TGTGCCAGCAGCTTAGCCACAGGGACTGGAAACACCATATATTTT. This codes for CASSLATGTGNTIYF. The chain recombines TRBV7-2 with TRBJ1-3; D possibly corresponds to TRBD1 (6 bases). Germline CDR1 and CDR2: SGHTA and FQGNSA. V dropped 0 bases and J dropped 2 bases, with 8 bases sitting between them. This CDR3 spans 15 amino acids.

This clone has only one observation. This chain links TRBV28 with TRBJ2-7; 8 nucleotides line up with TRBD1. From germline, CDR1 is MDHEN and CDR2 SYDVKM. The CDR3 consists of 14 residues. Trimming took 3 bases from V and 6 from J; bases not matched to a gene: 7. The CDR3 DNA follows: TGTGCCAGCAGTTTTATACGGACAGGGACCGAGCAGTACTTC. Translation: CASSFIRTGTEQYF.